Listed below are T cell receptor beta chains from one sample, sequenced in a study of somatic mutations in cytotoxic T cells in rheumatoid arthritis. Profiled with immunoSEQ multiplex PCR; TCRdb holds only in-frame clones, not every one. The sample holds tens of thousands of clones, 70% to 85% seen once. The source material was CD8+ T cells sorted from blood. The receptors were sampled from a man aged 35 to 55 in good health. Both conserved end residues are part of each CDR3.

cdr3_aa	v_call	j_call
CASSHPPSSGAENEQFF	TRBV14	TRBJ2-1
CAWVDREGYEQYF	TRBV30	TRBJ2-7
CAWSGTTYEQYF	TRBV30	TRBJ2-7
CASSTWGAGNQPQHF	TRBV19	TRBJ1-5
CASSPGTASTDTQYF	TRBV7-9	TRBJ2-3
CASSPGVNEQYF	TRBV27	TRBJ2-7
CASSLRGLAGTYEQYF	TRBV5-1	TRBJ2-7
CASSPSFGAYEQYF	TRBV6-1	TRBJ2-7
CASSTRDTLRWYF	TRBV28	TRBJ2-7
CASSDLAGGHEQFF	TRBV6-4	TRBJ2-1
CAISVQDTVLYEQYF	TRBV10-3	TRBJ2-7
CASSYGPSAPNEQFF	TRBV6-5	TRBJ2-1
CASSYGTGSNEQFF	TRBV6-5	TRBJ2-1
CASSPGTQSYEQYF	TRBV7-6	TRBJ2-7
CASSEGLAVYNEQFF	TRBV5-1	TRBJ2-1
CASGLAGDYEQYF	TRBV7-2	TRBJ2-7
CAISESREVGYTF	TRBV10-3	TRBJ1-2
CASSLSPTNTGELFF	TRBV6-5	TRBJ2-2
CAWNLDPRRVNTEAFF	TRBV30	TRBJ1-1
CASSWAGNTGELFF	TRBV27	TRBJ2-2